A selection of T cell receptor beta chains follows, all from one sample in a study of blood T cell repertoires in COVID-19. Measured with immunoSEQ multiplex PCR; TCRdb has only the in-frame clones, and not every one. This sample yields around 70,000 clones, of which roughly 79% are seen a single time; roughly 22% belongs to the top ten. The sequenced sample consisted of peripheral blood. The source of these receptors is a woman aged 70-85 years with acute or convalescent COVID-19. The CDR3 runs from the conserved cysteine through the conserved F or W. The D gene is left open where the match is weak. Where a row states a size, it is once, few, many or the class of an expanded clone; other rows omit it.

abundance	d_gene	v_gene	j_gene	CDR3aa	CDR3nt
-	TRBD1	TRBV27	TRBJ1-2	CASRGTGRHYGYTF	TGTGCCAGCCGGGGGACAGGGCGTCACTATGGCTACACCTTC
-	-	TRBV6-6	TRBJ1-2	CASTTQRLRVEGYTF	TGTGCCAGCACCACACAGAGACTACGCGTTGAGGGCTACACCTTC
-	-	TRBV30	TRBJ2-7	CAWTDPRGTYEQYF	TGTGCCTGGACCGACCCTCGGGGGACCTACGAGCAGTACTTC
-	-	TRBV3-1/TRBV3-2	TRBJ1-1	CASSSVTTDRNTEAFF	TGTGCCAGCAGCTCCGTAACGACCGACAGGAACACTGAAGCTTTCTTT
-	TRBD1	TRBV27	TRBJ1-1	CASSLPGTVNTEAFF	TGTGCCAGCAGTTTACCCGGGACAGTTAACACTGAAGCTTTCTTT
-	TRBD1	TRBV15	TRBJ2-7	CATSRAFHRQGDEQYF	TGTGCCACCAGCAGAGCGTTTCACAGACAGGGCGACGAGCAGTACTTC
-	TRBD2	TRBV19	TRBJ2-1	CASTMRVSGSSSNEQFF	TGTGCCAGTACCATGAGGGTTAGCGGGAGTTCAAGCAATGAGCAGTTCTTC
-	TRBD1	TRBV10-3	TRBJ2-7	CATQGGQGTIITYEQYF	TGTGCCACCCAGGGGGGACAGGGGACTATCATAACCTACGAGCAGTACTTC
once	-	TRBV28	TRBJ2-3	CASSSGDTQYF	TGTGCCAGCAGTTCGGGAGATACGCAGTATTTT
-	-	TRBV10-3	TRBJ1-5	CAISEDGVPNQPQHF	TGTGCCATCAGTGAAGACGGGGTCCCGAATCAGCCCCAGCATTTT